The 8 T cell receptor beta chains given below trace back to one sample, sequenced in a study of technical replicates of blood from a few donors. Produced via immunoSEQ multiplex PCR; TCRdb's table is partial and in-frame only. This table holds over 75,000 clones, under 97% found once. The sequenced material came from T cells isolated from PBMCs. All receptors come from a human donor in good health.

V is TRBV6-1 and J is TRBJ2-7; perhaps TRBD1 as D (5 bases). The germline V gene has CDR1 MNHNS and CDR2 SASEGT. The V gene lost 2 bases and the J gene lost 1 base, with 9 bases spanning the gap. The CDR3 contains 14 residues. The CDR3 sequence: CASSERGPSYEQYF. CDR3 nucleotides: TGTGCCAGCAGTGAAAGGGGCCCTTCCTACGAGCAGTACTTC.

The chain carries TRBV7-9 and TRBJ2-3; the D is unclear. Germline V lookup: CDR1 SEHNR, CDR2 FQNEAQ (reference sequence). V was trimmed by 4 bases and J by 8 bases, leaving 10 bases between them. The CDR3 totals 12 residues. Here the CDR3 reads CASSWPLSTQYF. In DNA, the CDR3 is TGTGCCAGCAGCTGGCCCCTTTCTACGCAGTATTTT.

This clone was seen once. The chain uses TRBV14 and TRBJ2-5, with D possibly matching TRBD2 (6 bases). This CDR3 region has 17 residues. The germline V gene has CDR1 SGHDN and CDR2 FVKESK. V was trimmed by 3 bases and J by 1 base, leaving 18 bases between them. DNA for the CDR3: TGTGCCAGCAGCCAGGGTCGGCGGAGGGGCTTCCAAGAGACCCAGTACTTC. Its translation is CASSQGRRRGFQETQYF.

The count of this clone is one. The rearrangement links TRBV7-9 to TRBJ2-3; D is unclear. V was clipped by 6 bases and J by 7 bases, with 5 bases between them. CDR1 and CDR2 (germline): SEHNR, FQNEAQ (reference sequence). The CDR3 runs to 10 residues. This CDR3 reads CASSFNTQYF. The CDR3 DNA sequence: TGTGCCAGCAGTTTCAATACGCAGTATTTT.

V is TRBV28 and J is TRBJ2-3; possible D gene TRBD2, 5 bases. The CDR3 is 13 amino acids. Germline V gene sequence: CDR1 MDHEN, CDR2 SYDVKM. Trimming pared 6 bases from V and 8 bases from J, leaving 15 bases between. CDR3 protein: CASSTLRRGTQYF. In nucleotides, the CDR3 is TGTGCCAGCAGCACGTTGAGACGGGGTACGCAGTATTTT.

The V gene is TRBV18, the J gene TRBJ2-3, with 11 positions matching TRBD2. Germline V gene sequence: CDR1 KGHSH, CDR2 LQKENI. V lost 5 bases to trimming and J lost 4 bases; unmatched junction nucleotides: 8. This CDR3 has 16 residues. The CDR3 loop reads CASSEQLAGEADTQYF. The DNA of the CDR3 is TGTGCCAGCTCAGAACAACTAGCGGGGGAGGCAGATACGCAGTATTTT.

This clone has a single count. CDR3 sequence (DNA): TGTGCCAGCAGTCAAACAAGACAAACTGAAGCTTTCTTT. This codes for CASSQTRQTEAFF. V gene TRBV7-3 combines with J gene TRBJ1-1, with D hard to call. The ends were cut back, 6 bases at V and 5 bases at J, with 13 bases in the middle. Germline CDR1 SGHTA, CDR2 FQGTGA. The CDR3 is 13 residues long. The full variable domain, its missing parts supplied by reference TRBV7-3 and TRBJ1-1, is GAGVSQTPSNKVTEKGKYVELRCDPISGHTALYWYRQSLGQGPEFLIYFQGTGAADDSGLPNDRFFAVRPEGSVSTLKIQRTERGDSAVYLCASSQTRQTEAFFGQGTRLTVV.

The chain links TRBV7-8 to TRBJ2-1; 8 nucleotides line up with TRBD2. The CDR3 has 17 residues. V trimming: 5 bases; J trimming: 4 bases; junction bases outside the gene matches: 13. CDR1 and CDR2 (germline): SGHVS, FQNEAQ. The CDR3 DNA reads TGTGCCAGCAGCCCGGTCTCTGGGGCGGGAGGTTACAATGAGCAGTTCTTC. Translating it yields CASSPVSGAGGYNEQFF.